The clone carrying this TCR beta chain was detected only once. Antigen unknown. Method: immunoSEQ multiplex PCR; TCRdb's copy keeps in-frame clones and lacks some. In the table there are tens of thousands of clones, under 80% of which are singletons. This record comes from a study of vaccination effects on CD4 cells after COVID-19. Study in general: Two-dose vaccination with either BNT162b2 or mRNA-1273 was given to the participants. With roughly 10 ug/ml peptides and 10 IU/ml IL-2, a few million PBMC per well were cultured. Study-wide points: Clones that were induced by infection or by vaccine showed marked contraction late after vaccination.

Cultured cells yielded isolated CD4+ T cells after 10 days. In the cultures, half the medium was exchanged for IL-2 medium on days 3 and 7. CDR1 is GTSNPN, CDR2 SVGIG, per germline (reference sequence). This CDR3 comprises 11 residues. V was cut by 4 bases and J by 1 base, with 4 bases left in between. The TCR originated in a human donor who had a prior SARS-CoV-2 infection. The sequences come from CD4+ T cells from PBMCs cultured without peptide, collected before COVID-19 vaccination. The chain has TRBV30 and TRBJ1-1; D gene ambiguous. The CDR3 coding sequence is TGTGCCTGGAACAAGAACACTGAAGCTTTCTTT. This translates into CAWNKNTEAFF.